These T cell receptor beta chains were read from a single sample in a study of T cells after yellow fever vaccination. One entry per CDR3 protein, called by TCRdb with MiXCR from the 5' RACE reads. Found here are fewer than 450,000 distinct CDR3 sequences, 11% of them singletons; the top ten hold around 19%. The sample in question was PBMCs, obtained on the day of the first yellow fever vaccination. All receptors come from a man between 18 and 35 years old who received the YFV17D yellow fever vaccine. Both conserved end residues are part of each CDR3. The D gene is left open where the match is weak. Clone size is shown for a subset of rows, as once, few, many or a class of expanded clone.

TRBJ2-4,NA,TRBV10-3,NA,TGTGCCATCAGTGACCCTCCGGGTTCCAAAAACATTCAGTACTTC,CAISDPPGSKNIQYF
TRBJ2-7,TRBD1,TRBV9,few,TGTGCCAGCAGCGTAGGTGGGACAGGCACCTACGAGCAGTACTTC,CASSVGGTGTYEQYF
TRBJ2-3,NA,TRBV18,NA,TGTGCCAGCTCCCGGGACCTTTTCTCGGATACGCAGTATTTT,CASSRDLFSDTQYF
TRBJ1-5,NA,TRBV21-1,NA,TGTGCCAGCAGCAAAAAACCCACAGGGACAGGCACGAATCAGCCCCAGCATTTT,CASSKKPTGTGTNQPQHF
TRBJ1-1,NA,TRBV6-6,many,TGTGCCAGCAGTCCTCCAGGGGCGACCGAAGCTTTCTTT,CASSPPGATEAFF
TRBJ1-5,NA,TRBV10-2,few,TGCGCCAGTAGTAACAGGGGCAATCAGCCCCAGCATTTT,CASSNRGNQPQHF
TRBJ2-5,TRBD2,TRBV29-1,NA,TGCAGCGGGCAACCGGGACTAGCGGGGGGGTCGGAGACCCGGTACTTC,CSGQPGLAGGSETRYF
TRBJ2-2,NA,TRBV12-2,few,TGTGCAAGTCGCTTAGACAACACCGGGACACTGAACACCGGGGAGCTGTTTTTT,CASRLDNTGTLNTGELFF
TRBJ1-5,NA,TRBV6-5,few,TGTGCCAGCCGGCCGACGGGGGGAGGGAATCAGCCCCAGCATTTT,CASRPTGGGNQPQHF
TRBJ1-4,TRBD1,TRBV27,NA,TGTGCCAGCAGATATAGGGGGCAGGGTGAAAAACTGTTTTTT,CASRYRGQGEKLFF
TRBJ1-5,NA,TRBV28,NA,TGTGCCACCAGGGTTTCCTTAAATCAGCCCCAGCATTTT,CATRVSLNQPQHF
TRBJ1-2,NA,TRBV5-6,few,TGTGCCAGCAGCTTATCATCCCCGGGGTATGGCTACACCTTC,CASSLSSPGYGYTF
TRBJ1-1,TRBD1,TRBV20-1,few,TGCAGTGCTAGGCGGGACAGTAACACTGAAGCTTTCTTT,CSARRDSNTEAFF
TRBJ1-2,NA,TRBV6-5,many,TGTGCCAGCAGTCTACGTTATCAAGCTAACTATGGCTACACCTTC,CASSLRYQANYGYTF
TRBJ2-3,NA,TRBV3-1,NA,TGTGCCAGCAGCCCGCAAGTAGGTACGCAGTATTTT,CASSPQVGTQYF
TRBJ1-4,NA,TRBV7-2,few,TGTGCCAGCAGCTTCCGGGACAAGGGTGAAAAACTGTTTTTT,CASSFRDKGEKLFF
TRBJ1-1,TRBD1,TRBV10-3,NA,TGTGCCATCAGTCTAGACAGGGAGAACACTGAAGCTTTCTTT,CAISLDRENTEAFF
TRBJ2-1,NA,TRBV28,few,TGTGCCAGCACCAACCCGTGGGAGCGGAATGAGCAGTTCTTC,CASTNPWERNEQFF
TRBJ1-1,NA,TRBV12-3/TRBV12-4,NA,TGTGCCAGCAGTTTAGCTAATAACGCTTTCTTT,CASSLANNAFF
TRBJ2-5,NA,TRBV6-6,NA,TGTGCCAGCAGTTACCGTCGCGGGGAGACCCAGTACTTC,CASSYRRGETQYF
TRBJ2-1,TRBD2,TRBV5-4,NA,TGTGCCAGCAGTTGGGGAGCTAGCGGGGGAGTAGTCTACAATGAGCAGTTCTTC,CASSWGASGGVVYNEQFF
TRBJ1-5,NA,TRBV20-1,NA,TGCAGTGCTAGAGATCGGGCAGGGGCACATCAGCCCCAGCATTTT,CSARDRAGAHQPQHF
TRBJ1-6,TRBD1,TRBV28,NA,TGTGCCAGCAGTTTGGACAGGGTTAATTCACCCCTCCACTTT,CASSLDRVNSPLHF
TRBJ2-5,TRBD2,TRBV12-3/TRBV12-4,few,TGTGCCAGCAGCTCACCTACTAGCGGGGGGTACCAAGAGACCCAGTACTTC,CASSSPTSGGYQETQYF
TRBJ2-2,TRBD1,TRBV28,few,TGTGCCAGCAGTTTCCCCGGGACAGGGGTCACCGGGGAGCTGTTTTTT,CASSFPGTGVTGELFF
TRBJ1-2,NA,TRBV7-9,NA,TGTGCCAGCAGCATACGGGGGGATGGCTACACCTTC,CASSIRGDGYTF
TRBJ1-5,NA,TRBV7-6,NA,TGTGCCAGCAGCCCTGACAGGCCCTTCAATCAGCCCCAGCATTTT,CASSPDRPFNQPQHF
TRBJ2-2,TRBD2,TRBV9,NA,TGTGCCAGCAGCGTAGGGGGACTAGCGGGGGTATTGGGCACCGGGGAGCTGTTTTTT,CASSVGGLAGVLGTGELFF
TRBJ1-1,NA,TRBV12-5,NA,TGTGCTAGTGGTTTGGTTGTGAGTCTGAACACTGAAGCTTTCTTT,CASGLVVSLNTEAFF
TRBJ2-5,NA,TRBV18,few,TGTGCCAGCTCATACGGGCCCGGGGAGACCCAGTACTTC,CASSYGPGETQYF
TRBJ1-3,TRBD1,TRBV11-1,few,TGTGCCAGCAGCTCCCCCCAAGGACAGGGAGGGGCTGGAAACACCATATATTTT,CASSSPQGQGGAGNTIYF
TRBJ2-5,NA,TRBV3-1,few,TGTGCCAGCAGCTACCCGGCGGCGACCCAGTACTTC,CASSYPAATQYF
TRBJ2-5,TRBD2,TRBV20-1,many,TGCAGTGCTAGAGATGCGCGGGGGGCCCAAGAGACCCAGTACTTC,CSARDARGAQETQYF
TRBJ1-1,NA,TRBV29-1,NA,TGCAGCGTGACTACTGAAGGAGCTTTCTTT,CSVTTEGAFF
TRBJ1-5,NA,TRBV4-2,few,TGTGCCAGCAGCCAAGATCGGAGCCAGGGAAGCTTAGTGCAGCCCCAGCATTTT,CASSQDRSQGSLVQPQHF
TRBJ2-1,TRBD2,TRBV12-3/TRBV12-4,few,TGTGCCAGCATTGCCGGGGGGGCCTCCTATGAGCAGTTCTTC,CASIAGGASYEQFF
TRBJ1-1,NA,TRBV6-2/TRBV6-3,NA,TGTGCCAGCAGTTACCCAGGGGCCCGAACTGAAGCTTTCTTT,CASSYPGARTEAFF
TRBJ2-3,TRBD2,TRBV10-3,NA,TGTGCCATCTGCCATAGCGGGCCAAGCACAGATACGCAGTATTTT,CAICHSGPSTDTQYF
TRBJ2-1,TRBD1,TRBV23-1,NA,TGCGCCAGCAGTCAATCTGAGCAGGACAGGAGATTCTTTTACAATGAGCAGTTCTTC,CASSQSEQDRRFFYNEQFF
TRBJ1-1,NA,TRBV20-1,NA,TGCATTGCTAGTAGGCGGAGGGGGTCCATGAACACTGAAGCTTTCTTT,CIASRRRGSMNTEAFF
TRBJ1-2,NA,TRBV11-2,few,TGTGCCAGCAGCTCGCGATGGGGCTACACCTTC,CASSSRWGYTF
TRBJ2-2,TRBD1,TRBV24-1,few,TGTGCCACCAGTGACGCCGGGACAGGGAACCCCGGGGAGCTGTTTTTT,CATSDAGTGNPGELFF
TRBJ2-3,TRBD1,TRBV29-1,NA,TGCAGCGTTGAAGGACAGGGGGCAGATACGCAGTATTTT,CSVEGQGADTQYF
TRBJ2-7,NA,TRBV3-1,NA,TGTGCCAGCAGCCAAGTACCCCGGGACACCTCCTACGAGCAGTACTTC,CASSQVPRDTSYEQYF
TRBJ2-3,NA,TRBV20-1,NA,TGCAGTGCTTCCACGTATTCAGGCACAGATACGCAGTATTTT,CSASTYSGTDTQYF
TRBJ1-3,TRBD1,TRBV20-1,NA,TGCAGTGCGGGACAGGAGTCTGGAAACACCATATATTTT,CSAGQESGNTIYF
TRBJ2-4,TRBD1,TRBV6-1,NA,TGTGCCACCCTGGACAGGGCCCTGTACTTC,CATLDRALYF
TRBJ2-2,NA,TRBV10-3,NA,TGTGCCACCGGCCGGGGGAACACCGGGGAGCTGTTTTTT,CATGRGNTGELFF
TRBJ2-3,TRBD2,TRBV5-1,many,TGCGCCAGCAGCTGGAGCGGGACTAGCGGCACAGATACGCAGTATTTT,CASSWSGTSGTDTQYF
TRBJ1-2,TRBD1,TRBV24-1,NA,TGTGCCACCAGTGACCCAGAGACAGGGGAAAAACCAGCTAACTATGGCTACACCTTC,CATSDPETGEKPANYGYTF
TRBJ2-1,NA,TRBV6-5,few,TGTGCCAGCAGTTACCATCGGGGGTTCTACAATGAGCAGTTCTTC,CASSYHRGFYNEQFF
TRBJ2-7,NA,TRBV7-8,NA,TGTGCCAGCAGCCCGGGCAGGGACCCCTCCTACGAGCAGTACTTC,CASSPGRDPSYEQYF
TRBJ1-2,NA,TRBV5-1,few,TGCGCCAGCAGCTTGTCAGAGACAGGAGTAAACTATGGCTACACCTTC,CASSLSETGVNYGYTF
TRBJ2-1,TRBD1,TRBV5-4,few,TGTGCCAGCAGCTTGGTCGGACAGGGAAAAGAGCAGTTCTTC,CASSLVGQGKEQFF
TRBJ1-5,TRBD1,TRBV2,NA,TGTGCCAGCAGTGACCCCGGAAGAGGGGGCAAACAGCCCCAGCATTTT,CASSDPGRGGKQPQHF
TRBJ2-4,NA,TRBV4-3,few,TGCGCCAGCAGCCAAGGTGTCAGGTCTTTTTCAAACATTCAGTACTTC,CASSQGVRSFSNIQYF
TRBJ1-1,NA,TRBV19,NA,TGTGCCAGTAGTATGGCAGGGAGTTTACCTGAAGCTTTCTTT,CASSMAGSLPEAFF